Reported below is one TCR beta chain. This record comes from a study of blood T cells in healthy people across ages. Germline V gene lookup returns CDR1 MNHEY and CDR2 SVGAGI. The CDR3 consists of 14 residues. Using a J-beta primer mix together with a sample-barcoded 5' primer, a second PCR was run for about 7 to 12 cycles. Using its own MiXCR run on the 5' RACE reads, TCRdb lists one record per CDR3 protein. The data contain fewer than 2 million distinct CDR3 sequences, roughly two fifths of them singletons. Specimen: blood. This TCR came from a human donor in good health. This chain links TRBV6-5 with TRBJ2-4; maybe TRBD2 (6 bases). The J call is in doubt because the DNA end fits TRBJ2-7 better. The CDR3 nucleotides read TGTGCCAGCAGCTATAGACTAGATGGTTACGAGCAGTACTTC. Amino acid sequence: CASSYRLDGYEQYF.